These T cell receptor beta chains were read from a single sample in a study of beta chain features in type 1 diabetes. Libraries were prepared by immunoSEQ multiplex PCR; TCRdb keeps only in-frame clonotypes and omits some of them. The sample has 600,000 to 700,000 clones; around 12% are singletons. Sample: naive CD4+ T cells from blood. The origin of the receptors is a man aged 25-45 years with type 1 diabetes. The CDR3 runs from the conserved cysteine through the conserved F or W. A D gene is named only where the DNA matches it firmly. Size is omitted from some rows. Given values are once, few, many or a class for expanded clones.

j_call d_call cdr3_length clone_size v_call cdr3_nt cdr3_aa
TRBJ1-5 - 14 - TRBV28 TGTGCCAGCAGGGGGGGGTCTGACAATCAGCCCCAGCATTTT CASRGGSDNQPQHF
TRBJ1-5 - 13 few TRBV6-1 TGTGCCAGCGGGGCCGCCGGGTATCAACCCCAGCATTTT CASGAAGYQPQHF
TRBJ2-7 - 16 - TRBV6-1 TGTGCCAGCAGTGAAGCGGGCCGACTAACCCAGGGGGAGCAGTACTTC CASSEAGRLTQGEQYF
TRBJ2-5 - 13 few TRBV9 TGTGCCAGCAGCGTTTTCCCGGGAGAGACCCAGTACTTC CASSVFPGETQYF
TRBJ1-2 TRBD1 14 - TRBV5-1 TGCGCCAGCAGCGACTCGGGACAGTCGAGGGGCTACACCTTC CASSDSGQSRGYTF
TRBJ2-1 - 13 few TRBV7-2 TGTGCCAGCAGCTTAGTGGGGATCAATGAGCAGTTCTTC CASSLVGINEQFF
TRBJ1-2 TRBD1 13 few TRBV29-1 TGCAGCGTTGATATAGGGGGCGGCTTTGGCTACACCTTC CSVDIGGGFGYTF
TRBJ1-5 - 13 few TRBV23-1 TGCGCCAGCAGTCAATCGGGGCGTCAGCCCCAGCATTTT CASSQSGRQPQHF
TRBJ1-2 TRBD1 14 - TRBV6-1 TGTGCCAGCAGTCCATGGACAGGGAATGATGGCTACACCTTC CASSPWTGNDGYTF
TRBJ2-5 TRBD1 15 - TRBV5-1 TGCGCCAGCAGTTCACATCAGGGGGCCCAAGAGACCCAGTACTTC CASSSHQGAQETQYF
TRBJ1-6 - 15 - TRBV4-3 TGCGCCAGCAGCCAAGGCTACGTCCTGGATTCACCCCTCCACTTT CASSQGYVLDSPLHF
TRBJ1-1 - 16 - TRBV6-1 TGTGCCAGCAGTGATCTTTTCGTGGGGTCGGGAACTGAAGCTTTCTTT CASSDLFVGSGTEAFF
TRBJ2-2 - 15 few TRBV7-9 TGTGCCAGCAGACCGGGGGGCCCGAACACCGGGGAGCTGTTTTTT CASRPGGPNTGELFF
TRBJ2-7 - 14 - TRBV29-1 TGCAGCGGCGTAGACCCTCGCAGGGCCTACGAGCAGTACTTC CSGVDPRRAYEQYF
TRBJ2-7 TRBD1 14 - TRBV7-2 TGTGCCAGCAGCTTTTCCGGGACAGCTTACGAGCAGTACTTC CASSFSGTAYEQYF
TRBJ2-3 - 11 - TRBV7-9 TGTGCCAGCAGCCCAGCAGATACGCAGTATTTT CASSPADTQYF
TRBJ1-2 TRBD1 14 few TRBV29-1 TGCAGCGTCGGGACAGGGTATGGGTCTGGAGGCTACACCTTC CSVGTGYGSGGYTF
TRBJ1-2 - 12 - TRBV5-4 TGTGCCAGCAGCTTGTCAGGTGGTGGCTACACCTTC CASSLSGGGYTF
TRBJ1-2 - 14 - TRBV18 TGTGCCAGCTCACCAAGTGAGGGCCGGAGTGGCTACACCTTC CASSPSEGRSGYTF
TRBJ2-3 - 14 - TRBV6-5 TGTGCCAGCAGTTCTACTAGTACGGCAGTTACGCAGTATTTT CASSSTSTAVTQYF
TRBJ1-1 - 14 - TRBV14 TGTGCCAGCAGCCCCCGGACCCTAGTGGATGAAGCTTTCTTT CASSPRTLVDEAFF
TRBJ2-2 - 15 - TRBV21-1 TGTGCCAGCAGCAATTTACTCGCGAACACCGGGGAGCTGTTTTTT CASSNLLANTGELFF
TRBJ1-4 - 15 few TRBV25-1 TGTGCCAGCAGTGAATTGGGCAGGGGTAATGAAAAACTGTTTTTT CASSELGRGNEKLFF
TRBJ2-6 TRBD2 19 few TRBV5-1 TGCGCCAGCAGCTCGGGACTAGCGGGGCTCTTCTCTGGGGCCAACGTCCTGACTTTC CASSSGLAGLFSGANVLTF
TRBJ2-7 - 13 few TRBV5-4 TGTGCCAGCAGCTTGGGAGGGGGCTACGAGCAGTACTTC CASSLGGGYEQYF